These 20 T cell receptor beta chains originate from one sample sequenced in a study of metastatic and nonmetastatic thyroid tumors (dated by TCRdb to the early 2020s). None of the patients had been given any treatment before thyroid surgery. Libraries were constructed by PCR. These reads were obtained on an Illumina HiSeq 4000. TCRdb reprocessing: public reads trimmed at Q25 with fastp, clones called with MiXCR, in-frame beta chains kept. This sample has around 23,000 clones in its table, and 22% of those were observed once. The ten largest account for roughly 12% of the sample. The sample consisted of tumor tissue. Source of these receptors: a female donor with papillary thyroid cancer or a benign thyroid nodule (not recorded which). Some clones in this sample may be carry-over from other donors' samples.

In its sample, this clone was seen a few times. This chain links TRBV6-5 with TRBJ2-2; no clear D gene. This CDR3 has 16 residues. Germline CDR1 reads MNHEY; CDR2 reads SVGAGI. The germline V and J ends were trimmed by 2 bases and 0 bases, with 10 bases remaining between them. CDR3 DNA: TGTGCCAGCAGTTACATGCCAGCCTCGAACACCGGGGAGCTGTTTTTT. It encodes CASSYMPASNTGELFF.

This clone was recorded many times. The chain uses TRBV11-3 and TRBJ2-2; possible D gene TRBD1, 5 bases. The length of the CDR3 is 14 residues. Trimming pared 3 bases from V and 4 bases from J, leaving 9 bases between. Germline-derived CDR1 and CDR2 are SGHNT and YENEEA. The CDR3 loop is CASSFRAFTGELFF. As DNA, the CDR3 is TGTGCCAGCAGCTTCAGGGCCTTCACCGGGGAGCTGTTTTTT.

This clone was seen a few times. The chain carries TRBV6-1 and TRBJ2-1; 9 positions agree with TRBD1. Germline V gives CDR1 MNHNS, CDR2 SASEGT. With 6 bases clipped from V and 6 bases from J, the junction kept 9 bases outside the gene matches. This CDR3 has 15 residues. CDR3 amino acids: CASREQGAMGNEQFF. CDR3 in DNA: TGTGCCAGCAGGGAACAGGGGGCGATGGGCAATGAGCAGTTCTTC.

The J gene is TRBJ1-6, the V gene TRBV4-3, with D perhaps matching TRBD1 (5 bases). V shed 0 bases and J shed 7 bases, with 13 bases lying between them. The germline gives CDR1 LGHNA, CDR2 YSLEER. This CDR3 has 16 amino acids. The chain's CDR3 is CASSQDAGVGNSPLHF. CDR3 nucleotides: TGCGCCAGCAGCCAAGATGCGGGGGTGGGGAATTCACCCCTCCACTTT.

There are a few counts of this clone. This chain joins TRBV20-1 and TRBJ1-5; 9 bases are shared with TRBD1. This CDR3 comprises 14 residues. Germline V gene data show CDR1 as DFQATT and CDR2 as SNEGSKA (reference sequence). V gave up 2 bases and J gave up 3 bases; unmatched junction bases: 2. CDR3 sequence (DNA): TGCAGTGCTAGAAAACAGGGGGCCAATCAGCCCCAGCATTTT. Residues: CSARKQGANQPQHF.

This clone was seen many times. Possible read error: a much larger clone is one base away. The final CDR3 position lacks the conserved phenylalanine or tryptophan, pointing to a likely read error. The chain is built from TRBV19 and TRBJ1-2; a possible D gene is TRBD1 (5 bases). The germline gives CDR1 LNHDA, CDR2 SQIVND (reference sequence). The germline V and J ends were trimmed by 3 bases and 8 bases, with 13 bases remaining between them. There are 13 residues in the CDR3. CDR3 DNA sequence: TGTGCCAGTAGTATGGGCAGGGTTGAAGGCTACACCCTC. Its protein product is CASSMGRVEGYTL.

CDR3 in DNA: TGTGCCAGCAGCTTACGAAGGACTAGCGGGACCGATGAGCAGTTCTTC. It codes for CASSLRRTSGTDEQFF. The chain recombines TRBV11-2 with TRBJ2-1, with 12 positions matching TRBD2. The length of the CDR3 is 16 residues. Germline-derived CDR1 and CDR2 are SGHAT and FQNNGV. The trim removed 2 bases at V and 8 bases at J, leaving 7 bases unmatched.

This clone came up a few times. This sequence joins TRBV9 and TRBJ2-1, with 7 bases matching TRBD1. Germline trimming cut 3 bases from V and 16 bases from J; bases unmatched to any gene: 10. The CDR3 loop spans 12 amino acids. Germline values: CDR1 SGDLS, CDR2 YYNGEE. The CDR3 nucleotides read TGTGCCAGCAGCGCGACCCCTGGACAGGTATTCTTC. Its translation is CASSATPGQVFF.

The rearrangement joins TRBV19 to TRBJ2-7; 7 bases match TRBD1. Germline V lookup: CDR1 LNHDA, CDR2 SQIVND (reference sequence). This CDR3 comprises 15 residues. V was pared by 6 bases and J by 4 bases, with 12 bases of the junction left unmatched. CDR3 sequence reads: CASRTTWTGPYEQYF. The CDR3 DNA is TGTGCCAGTAGAACGACCTGGACAGGCCCTTACGAGCAGTACTTC.

The table lists this clone with many counts. J is TRBJ2-1 and V is TRBV2, with TRBD1 matching 10 bases. V shed 5 bases and J 7 bases; nucleotides not matched to a gene: 2. The germline CDR1 and CDR2 sequences are SNHLY and FYNNEI. CDR3 length equals 13 residues. The DNA for the CDR3 is TGTGCCAGCAGTCGGGACAGGGGTAATGAGCAGTTCTTC. As protein: CASSRDRGNEQFF.

A few counts support this clone. One end of the junction does not line up with germline, which may come from a read error. The chain employs TRBV7-2 and TRBJ2-7; D not certain. The CDR3 spans 11 residues. Germline V lookup: CDR1 SGHTA, CDR2 FQGNSA. In DNA, the CDR3 is TGTGTCAGCAGCTCTTCCTACGAGCAGTACTTC. Encoded protein: CVSSSSYEQYF.

This clone ranks as medium-sized. The rearrangement links TRBV19 to TRBJ1-2, with 8 bases fitting TRBD1. CDR3 length equals 13 residues. Germline CDR1 reads LNHDA; CDR2 reads SQIVND (reference sequence). After removal of 3 bases from V and 4 bases from J, the junction contained 1 base not matched to a gene. The CDR3 nucleotides read TGTGCCAGTAGTATCACAGGGGGCTATGGCTACACCTTC. Translating it yields CASSITGGYGYTF.

The chain combines TRBV10-2 with TRBJ2-1, with 13 bases fitting TRBD2. The CDR3 contains 18 residues. Germline values: CDR1 WSHSY, CDR2 SAAADI. V was clipped by 5 bases and J by 7 bases; unmatched bases: 14. The CDR3 bases are TGCGCCAGCAGTCCTACCCAGACTAGCGGGAGGCCCGCTAATGAGCAGTTCTTC. It specifies CASSPTQTSGRPANEQFF.

This clone was counted many times. The chain has TRBV2 and TRBJ1-2; D is ambiguous. Looked up from germline, CDR1 is SNHLY and CDR2 is FYNNEI. The CDR3 has 14 residues. Trimming pared 7 bases from V and 4 bases from J, leaving 16 bases between. CDR3 nucleotide sequence: TGTGCCAGCATCAATCCTGGTGGAGGCTATGGCTACACCTTC. This sequence encodes CASINPGGGYGYTF.

The V and J genes are TRBV20-1 and TRBJ2-7; 10 nucleotides align to TRBD2. This CDR3 contains 14 residues. V lost 6 bases to trimming and J lost 4 bases; unmatched junction nucleotides: 9. The germline CDR1 and CDR2 sequences are DFQATT and SNEGSKA (reference sequence). CDR3 sequence (DNA): TGCAGTGCCCCTACTAGCGGGAATAAATACGAGCAGTACTTC. Protein: CSAPTSGNKYEQYF.

This clone was detected ten times or more. V and J are TRBV28 and TRBJ1-2; a weak D match, TRBD1 (5 bases). Germline CDR1 and CDR2: MDHEN and SYDVKM. The V end lost 3 bases, the J end lost 3 bases, and 11 bases lay between the germline ends. This CDR3 spans 14 amino acids. CDR3 residues: CASSLGLRHYGYTF. In DNA, the CDR3 is TGTGCCAGCAGTTTGGGGCTCCGGCACTATGGCTACACCTTC.

Ten or more counts support this clone. The chain uses TRBV11-3 and TRBJ2-3; perhaps TRBD2 as D (6 bases). The length of the CDR3 is 15 residues. V lost 1 base and J 0 bases, leaving 8 bases between the germline ends. Germline V gene sequence: CDR1 SGHNT, CDR2 YENEEA. The CDR3 DNA follows: TGTGCCAGCAGCTTAGGGAGGGCCAGCACAGATACGCAGTATTTT. This sequence encodes CASSLGRASTDTQYF.

This clone was recorded a few times. The genes are TRBV6-1 and TRBJ2-3; no clear D. This CDR3 spans 14 amino acids. V was cut by 5 bases and J by 6 bases, with 15 bases left in between. CDR1 is MNHNS and CDR2 is SASEGT in the germline V gene. The CDR3 here is CASSSDLWADTQYF. The CDR3 nucleotides read TGTGCCAGCAGTTCGGACCTCTGGGCCGATACGCAGTATTTT.

With regard to this clone: The germline gene is not matched at one end of the junction; a read error may be the cause. This chain connects TRBV10-2 to TRBJ2-3; 9 nucleotides agree with TRBD2. Per the germline V gene, CDR1 is WSHSY and CDR2 is SAAADI. The CDR3 consists of 15 residues. CDR3 sequence reads: CTSIEGVLAGDTQYF. The CDR3 coding sequence is TGCACCAGCATTGAGGGGGTACTAGCGGGAGATACGCAGTATTTT.

In its sample, this clone was seen many times. V usage is TRBV4-3 and J usage is TRBJ1-3; no reliable D call. CDR1 and CDR2 from the germline V gene are LGHNA and YSLEER. The V end was cut by 1 base, the J end by 1 base, with 5 bases between. There are 14 residues in the CDR3. CDR3 loop: CASSQGVSGNTIYF. CDR3 nucleotides: TGCGCCAGCAGCCAAGGCGTTTCTGGAAACACCATATATTTT.